One and the same sample provided the 21 T cell receptor beta chains below, sequenced in a study of CD8+CD57+ T cells in acquired aplastic anemia. Investigators profiled TCR beta VDJ and CDR3 from genomic DNA template. TCRdb reanalysed the reads using MiXCR and keeps one entry per CDR3 protein. The table shows more than 200,000 distinct CDR3 sequences, with roughly 53% occurring only once. Patients included in sequencing had previously demonstrated CD8+CD57+ cell expansion by flow cytometry. The sample consisted of sorted CD4+, CD8+, or CD8+CD57+ T cells (not recorded which) from PBMCs. Every receptor here comes from a human donor with aplastic anemia.

This clonotype occurred many times. V gene TRBV6-1 combines with J gene TRBJ1-4; possibly TRBD1 for D (6 bases). Germline V gene lookup returns CDR1 MNHNS and CDR2 SASEGT. Between the trimmed V and J ends, which lost 9 bases and 7 bases, there was a span of 15 bases. The CDR3 totals 13 residues. CDR3 in amino acids: CASNRARVEKLFF. CDR3 DNA: TGTGCCAGTAACAGGGCCCGAGTTGAAAAACTGTTTTTT.

The CDR3 DNA reads as TGTGCCACCAGCAGGGAGGGACTAGCGGGGGGGCGAACAGATACGCAGTATTTT. Its translation is CATSREGLAGGRTDTQYF. J is TRBJ2-3 and V is TRBV15; 16 bases fit TRBD2. Germline V lookup: CDR1 LNHNV, CDR2 YYDKDF (reference sequence). The CDR3 totals 18 residues. Unmatched junction bases numbered 6, after V lost 3 bases and J lost 3 bases.

In regard to this clonotype: Just one base apart from a much larger clone, this may be a read error. The J gene is TRBJ2-7, the V gene TRBV15; 10 bases line up with TRBD2. The CDR3 has 18 residues. CDR1 is LNHNV and CDR2 is YYDKDF in the germline V gene (reference sequence). The V segment lost 1 base and the J segment 2 bases; nucleotides outside the gene matches: 11. The chain's CDR3 is CATSRGIGSGTSAYEQYF. The CDR3 nucleotides are TGTGCCACCAGCAGAGGTATAGGCTCGGGGACTAGCGCCTACGAGCAGTACTTC.

This chain joins TRBV7-2 and TRBJ2-1, with a tentative D call TRBD2 (5 bases). The CDR3 totals 14 residues. V lost 5 bases and J lost 3, with 11 bases in between. CDR1 SGHTA and CDR2 FQGNSA come from the germline V gene. The CDR3 DNA follows: TGTGCCAGCAGCCCCACTAGTGACTACAATGAGCAGTTCTTC. Translation gives CASSPTSDYNEQFF.

This clonotype has at least ten counts. The J gene is TRBJ1-1, the V gene TRBV9; D call uncertain. Deletions cut 0 bases from V and 0 bases from J, with 6 bases between. The germline gives CDR1 SGDLS, CDR2 YYNGEE. This CDR3 has 14 residues. CDR3 residues: CASSVDGVNTEAFF. CDR3 nucleotide sequence: TGTGCCAGCAGCGTAGATGGCGTGAACACTGAAGCTTTCTTT.

A remark on this clonotype: The junction departs from germline at one end; a sequencing error may be responsible. This chain uses TRBV10-1 with TRBJ1-2; TRBD1 is a possible D gene (6 bases). This CDR3 spans 13 amino acids. Germline V gives CDR1 WNHNN, CDR2 SYGVQD (reference sequence). The DNA for the CDR3 is TGCGCCAGTAGTGAGTCGAGGGGGGATGGCTACACCTTC. It translates to CASSESRGDGYTF.

This clonotype was observed at least ten times. The chain carries TRBV7-9 and TRBJ1-6; D possibly corresponds to TRBD1 (6 bases). This CDR3 is 14 amino acids long. Germline V gives CDR1 SEHNR, CDR2 FQNEAQ (reference sequence). The V and J ends lost 4 bases and 7 bases respectively, with 11 bases between them. The CDR3 coding sequence is TGTGCCAGCAGCTCCGACAGGACCAATTCACCCCTCCACTTT. It specifies CASSSDRTNSPLHF.

This clonotype was seen at least ten times. The genes are TRBV13 and TRBJ1-4; 8 nucleotides agree with TRBD1. V shed 5 bases and J 0 bases; nucleotides not matched to a gene: 5. This CDR3 comprises 16 residues. Germline CDR1 PRHDT, CDR2 FYEKMQ (reference sequence). CDR3 region: CASSPRGQATNEKLFF. CDR3 sequence (DNA): TGTGCCAGCAGCCCCAGGGGACAGGCAACTAATGAAAAACTGTTTTTT.

This rearrangement joins TRBV4-3 to TRBJ1-6; TRBD1 matches 9 bases. The CDR3 consists of 13 residues. J lost 10 bases, V lost 7 bases, and 5 bases had no gene match. Germline CDR1 reads LGHNA; CDR2 reads YSLEER. The CDR3 reads CASNRDRDSPLHF. The CDR3 DNA follows: TGCGCCAGCAACCGGGACAGGGACTCACCCCTCCACTTT.

This clonotype was seen repeatedly, ten times or more. The V gene is TRBV7-9, the J gene TRBJ1-2; tentatively, D is TRBD1 (6 bases). CDR3 length: 14 residues. The germline gives CDR1 SEHNR, CDR2 FQNEAQ (reference sequence). V lost 5 bases to trimming and J lost 0 bases, with 10 bases between them. The CDR3 loop is CASSRQEANYGYTF. In nucleotides, the CDR3 is TGTGCCAGCAGCCGACAGGAAGCTAACTATGGCTACACCTTC.

The chain is built from TRBV29-1 and TRBJ2-3; tentatively, D is TRBD2 (6 bases). This CDR3 contains 14 residues. The germline V and J ends were trimmed by 3 bases and 1 base, with 11 bases remaining between them. Germline loops: CDR1 SQVTM, CDR2 ANQGSEA. In DNA form, the CDR3 reads TGCAGCGTTGAGCGGGGTCGTGGCACAGATACGCAGTATTTT. The encoded protein is CSVERGRGTDTQYF.

There are a few counts of this clonotype. The chain is built from TRBV29-1 and TRBJ2-7, with 8 nucleotides matching TRBD1. Germline V gene data show CDR1 as SQVTM and CDR2 as ANQGSEA. V was clipped by 6 bases and J by 2 bases; unmatched bases: 6. CDR3 length: 13 amino acids. In DNA form, the CDR3 reads TGCAGCGTAAGACAGGGGACGGCCTACGAGCAGTACTTC. Translating it yields CSVRQGTAYEQYF.

This clonotype showed up many times. The chain joins TRBV5-4 to TRBJ1-1, with D possibly being TRBD1 (5 bases). Deletions cut 0 bases from V and 5 bases from J, with 14 bases between. Germline V gives CDR1 SGHNT, CDR2 YYREEE (reference sequence). The CDR3 is made up of 15 amino acids. This CDR3 is CASSLEGPIGTEAFF. The DNA for the CDR3 is TGTGCCAGCAGCTTGGAGGGACCTATTGGGACTGAAGCTTTCTTT.

This chain connects TRBV10-3 to TRBJ2-3, with 10 bases matching TRBD1. The ends lost 6 bases at V and 6 bases at J; junction bases unmatched: 9. The CDR3 runs to 15 residues. The V gene's germline CDR1 is ENHRY and CDR2 SYGVKD. The CDR3 DNA sequence: TGTGCCATCAGCGGGACAGGGGTAAGGACCGATACGCAGTATTTT. It specifies CAISGTGVRTDTQYF.

This clonotype was recorded a few times. This sequence joins TRBV6-6 and TRBJ1-3; no clear D gene. CDR1 MNHNY and CDR2 SVGAGI come from the germline V gene (reference sequence). The CDR3 sequence is 17 residues long. The V end lost 0 bases, the J end lost 0 bases, and 12 bases lay between the germline ends. CDR3 loop: CASSYSSVGSSGNTIYF. CDR3 in DNA: TGTGCCAGCAGTTACTCGTCTGTCGGCAGCTCTGGAAACACCATATATTTT.

This clonotype was seen many times. This chain joins TRBV5-1 and TRBJ2-7, with 7 bases matching TRBD1. CDR3 size: 15 residues. The V gene's germline CDR1 is SGHRS and CDR2 YFSETQ. Trimming cost V 4 bases and J 3 bases; bases outside gene matches: 10. CDR3 coding DNA: TGCGCCAGCAGCCTAAACACAGGGGCGTACTACGAGCAGTACTTC. Translated: CASSLNTGAYYEQYF. The full variable domain, its missing parts supplied by reference TRBV5-1 and TRBJ2-7, is KAGVTQTPRYLIKTRGQQVTLSCSPISGHRSVSWYQQTPGQGLQFLFEYFSETQRNKGNFPGRFSGRQFSNSRSEMNVSTLELGDSALYLCASSLNTGAYYEQYFGPGTRLTVT.

The gene calls are TRBV2 and TRBJ2-2; 8 positions match TRBD1. Germline V gene lookup returns CDR1 SNHLY and CDR2 FYNNEI. V shed 7 bases, J shed 7 bases, and the junction held 5 bases outside the gene matches. This CDR3 contains 13 residues. The CDR3 loop is CASTDRADGELFF. The CDR3 region has the DNA TGTGCCAGCACGGACAGGGCGGACGGGGAGCTGTTTTTT.

DNA of the CDR3: TGCGCCAGCAGCTTGTGGGGGGACAGTCAAAACATTCAGTACTTC. It translates to CASSLWGDSQNIQYF. The genes are TRBV5-1 and TRBJ2-4; D is possibly TRBD1 (7 bases). CDR1 is SGHRS, CDR2 YFSETQ, per germline. The germline V and J ends were trimmed by 1 base and 5 bases, with 13 bases remaining between them. This CDR3 is 15 amino acids long.

This chain joins TRBV2 and TRBJ1-4, with TRBD1 identical over 7 bases. Trimming took 1 base from V and 5 from J; bases not matched to a gene: 22. The CDR3 contains 21 residues. CDR1 is SNHLY, CDR2 FYNNEI, per germline. The CDR3: CASSEGSSGGGGQSNNEKLFF. The CDR3 coding sequence is TGTGCCAGCAGTGAAGGGTCCTCAGGGGGAGGAGGCCAGTCCAACAATGAAAAACTGTTTTTT.

This clonotype was detected only a few times. The missing conserved phenylalanine or tryptophan at the end of this CDR3 makes a read error likely. Because the CDR3's place on the DNA is in doubt, the DNA is left out and the CDR3 is given as listed by TCRdb. V usage is TRBV11-2 and J usage is TRBJ1-1. CDR1 and CDR2 from the germline V gene are SGHAT and FQNNGV. Including both end residues, the CDR3 is 9 amino acids long. The chain's CDR3 is CASSLGEGS.

CDR3 DNA sequence: TGCGCCAGCAGCCCACTCGGGCAGGGGGCTGGGGAGCAGTACTTC. Protein sequence: CASSPLGQGAGEQYF. The rearrangement links TRBV5-1 to TRBJ2-7, with 8 bases aligning to TRBD1. The CDR3 extends over 15 amino acids. Germline CDR1 SGHRS, CDR2 YFSETQ. Trimming removed 4 bases from V and 7 bases from J; junction bases left unmatched: 13.